This T cell receptor (beta chain) stems from a study of cytomegalovirus exposure and HLA in healthy donors. The study, taken as a whole, reports: Some TCR beta chains (more than 150 of them) were listed as cytomegalovirus-associated.

The donors were members of the validation cohort comprising over a hundred subjects, separate from the roughly 730-subject first cohort. Clones were read by immunoSEQ multiplex PCR, and TCRdb kept only the in-frame ones, dropping some. Here the sample spans 110,000 to 150,000 clones, about 94% being singletons. For this clone: Its antigen is unknown.

The sequenced sample was PBMCs. This sequence was found in a man aged 18 to 35 in good health and CMV-seropositive.

Here the CDR3 DNA reads TGTGCCAGCAGTTACTCCCCGACAGAAACTGAAGCTTTCTTT. It yields the protein CASSYSPTETEAFF. The chain has TRBV6-5 and TRBJ1-1; weak D call: TRBD1 (5 bases). V lost 0 bases and J 5 bases, leaving 10 bases between the germline ends. Germline CDR1 and CDR2: MNHEY and SVGAGI. CDR3 length: 14 amino acids.